What follows is one TCR beta chain and its context. TCRdb itself ran the RT-PCR reads through MiXCR, one entry per CDR3 protein. Counted here are approximately 720,000 distinct CDR3 sequences, over 12% occurring once; the ten biggest clones make up roughly 3.9%. V lost 1 base, J lost 4 bases, and 13 bases lay in between. Germline V gene data show CDR1 as LGHNA and CDR2 as YSLEER. This CDR3 contains 15 residues. The clonotype originates from a female donor in good health, serving as a healthy control. The sample taken for sequencing was memory CD4+ T cells from blood. The J gene is TRBJ1-2, the V gene TRBV4-3; D might be TRBD1 (5 bases). CDR3 in amino acids: CASSQGLGVRYGYTF. The DNA of the CDR3 is TGCGCCAGCAGCCAAGGTCTAGGGGTCCGCTATGGCTACACCTTC.